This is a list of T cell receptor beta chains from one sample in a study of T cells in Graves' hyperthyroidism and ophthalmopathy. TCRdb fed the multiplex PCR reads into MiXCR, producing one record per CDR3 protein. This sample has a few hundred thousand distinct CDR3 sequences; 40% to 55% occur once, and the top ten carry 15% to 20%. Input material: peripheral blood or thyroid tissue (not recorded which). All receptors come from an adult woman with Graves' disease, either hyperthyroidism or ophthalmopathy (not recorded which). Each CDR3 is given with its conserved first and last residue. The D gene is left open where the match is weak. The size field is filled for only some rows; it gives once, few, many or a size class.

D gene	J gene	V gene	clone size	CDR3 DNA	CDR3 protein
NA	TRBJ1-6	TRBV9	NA	TGTGCCAGCAGCGCCGACAGGAATAATTCACCCCTCCACTTT	CASSADRNNSPLHF
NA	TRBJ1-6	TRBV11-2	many	TGTGCCAGCAGCCCCAGAACAGGACATGCTAAGATAAATAATTCACCCCTCCACTTT	CASSPRTGHAKINNSPLHF
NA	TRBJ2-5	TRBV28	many	TGTGCCAGCAGTTTGGCAGTATCTGAGACCCAGTACTTC	CASSLAVSETQYF
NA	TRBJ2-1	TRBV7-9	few	TGTGCCAGCAGCGCCTACTTAGGTGTCAATGAGCAGTTCTTC	CASSAYLGVNEQFF
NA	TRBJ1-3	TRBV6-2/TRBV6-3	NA	TGTGCCAGCTCAACATCCGGGACAAGCCCCTCTGGAAACACCATATATTTT	CASSTSGTSPSGNTIYF
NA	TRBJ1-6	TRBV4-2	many	TGTGCCAGCAGCCCCCCTTCGCGGGCGATTAATTCACCCCTCCACTTT	CASSPPSRAINSPLHF
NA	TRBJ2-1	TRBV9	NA	TGTGCCAGCAGCGTAGGTGCGGCCCCGATCTACAATGAGCAGTTCTTC	CASSVGAAPIYNEQFF
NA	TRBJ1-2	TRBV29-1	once	TGCAGCGTTGCCAGGGGTGTTGGCTACACCTTC	CSVARGVGYTF
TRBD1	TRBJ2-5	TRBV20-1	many	TGCAGTGCTAGTTCTACAGGGGGCCTGGAGACCCAGTACTTC	CSASSTGGLETQYF
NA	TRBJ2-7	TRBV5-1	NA	TGCGCCAGCAGCTCCCAGGGTGAGGATGAGCAGTACTTC	CASSSQGEDEQYF
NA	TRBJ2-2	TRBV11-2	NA	TGTGCCAGCAGCTTGGCTTACCTTGGGGGAAGCACCGGGGAGCTGTTTTTT	CASSLAYLGGSTGELFF
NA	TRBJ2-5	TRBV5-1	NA	TGCGCCAGCACCCGTGGGCAGCAAGAGACCCAGTACTTC	CASTRGQQETQYF
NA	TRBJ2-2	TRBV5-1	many	TGCGCCAGCAGCTTGGTACGGGCGAACACCGGGGAGCTGTTTTTT	CASSLVRANTGELFF
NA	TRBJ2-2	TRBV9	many	TGTGCCAGCTCAGTCACCGGGACAACAAACACCGGGGAGCTGTTTTTT	CASSVTGTTNTGELFF
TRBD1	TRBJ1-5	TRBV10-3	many	TGTGCCACCAGCCCGGGACAGGGTTTATACCAGCCCCAGCATTTT	CATSPGQGLYQPQHF
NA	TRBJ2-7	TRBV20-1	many	TGCAGTGCTAGCGGTCAGGAACCCCGCGAGCAGTACTTC	CSASGQEPREQYF
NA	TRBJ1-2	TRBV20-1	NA	TGCAGTGCTAGAGATACTGGTGCAGGAGATGGCTACACCTTC	CSARDTGAGDGYTF
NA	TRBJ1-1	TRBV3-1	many	TGTGCCAGCAGCCAAGATCGAGGACGGAAAAGGAACACTGAAGCTTTCTTT	CASSQDRGRKRNTEAFF
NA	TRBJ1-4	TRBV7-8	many	TGTGCCAGCAGCCGAAGACAGGCCCTTAATGAAAAACTGTTTTTT	CASSRRQALNEKLFF
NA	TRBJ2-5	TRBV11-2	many	TGTGCCAGCAGCTTAGGAGGGGGAATGTCGGAGACCCAGTACTTC	CASSLGGGMSETQYF
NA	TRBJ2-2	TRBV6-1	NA	TGTGCCAGCAGTGGAATCGACCCGGGACACCCGGACACCGGGGAGCTGTTTTTT	CASSGIDPGHPDTGELFF
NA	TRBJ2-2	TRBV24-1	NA	TGTGCCACCAGTGACCCATTGGGAGGGGGCTCCGCCGGGGAGCTGTTTTTT	CATSDPLGGGSAGELFF
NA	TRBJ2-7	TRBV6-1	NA	TGTGCCAGCAGTCAAAAGGACACCCACTACGAGCAGTACTTC	CASSQKDTHYEQYF
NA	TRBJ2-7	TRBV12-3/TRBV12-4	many	TGTGCCAGCAGTTTCGCTAGGAGGTACGAGCAGTACTTC	CASSFARRYEQYF
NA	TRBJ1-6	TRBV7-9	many	TGTGCCAGCAGCAACCCGGGGACGGGGCATTCACCCCTCCACTTT	CASSNPGTGHSPLHF
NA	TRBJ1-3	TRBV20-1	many	TGCAGTGCTAGAGACAGGGGACTCGGGGACACCATATATTTT	CSARDRGLGDTIYF
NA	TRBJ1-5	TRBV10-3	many	TGTGCCATCAGCGACCCAGGTCAGCCCCAGCATTTT	CAISDPGQPQHF
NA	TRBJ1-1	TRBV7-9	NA	TGTGCCAGCAGCTTAAAAGGAGGTGGGGAAGCTTTCTTT	CASSLKGGGEAFF
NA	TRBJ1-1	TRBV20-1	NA	TGCAGTGCCAACCCCGTCATTCGAGGATCCACTGAAGCTTTCTTT	CSANPVIRGSTEAFF
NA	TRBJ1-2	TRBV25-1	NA	TGTGCCAGCAACCTCGGAGCTAACTATGGCTACACCTTC	CASNLGANYGYTF
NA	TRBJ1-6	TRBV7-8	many	TGTGCCAGCAGCGTACGGAGGGATTCACCCCTCCACTTT	CASSVRRDSPLHF
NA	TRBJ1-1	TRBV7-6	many	TGTGCCAGCAGCTTAGCCGCGGGACATCCCTCTGAAGCTTTCTTT	CASSLAAGHPSEAFF
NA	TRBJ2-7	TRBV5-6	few	TGTGCCAGCAGCTCCGGGTGGGGGAGTTCCTACGAGCAGTACTTC	CASSSGWGSSYEQYF
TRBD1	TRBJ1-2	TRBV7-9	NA	TGTGCCAGCATCGAAGGACAGGGTAGGCGCTACACCTTC	CASIEGQGRRYTF
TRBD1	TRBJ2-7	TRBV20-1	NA	TGCAGTGCTCAGGAGCCGGGACAGGGTTTGTTCGAGCAGTACTTC	CSAQEPGQGLFEQYF
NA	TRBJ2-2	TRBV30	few	TGTGCCTGGAGTTCCGGTAATCCCGGGGAGCTGTTTTTT	CAWSSGNPGELFF
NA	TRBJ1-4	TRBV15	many	TGTGCCACCAGCAGGGTAAATGAAAAACTGTTTTTT	CATSRVNEKLFF
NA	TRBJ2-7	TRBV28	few	TGTGCCAGCAGTTTATGGGGGTGGGAGCAGTACTTC	CASSLWGWEQYF
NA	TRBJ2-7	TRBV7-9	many	TGTGCCAGCAGCTTTAGCCACGAGCAGTACTTC	CASSFSHEQYF
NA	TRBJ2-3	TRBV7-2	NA	TGTGCCAGCACCTTGACGGAGGCCACAGATACGCAGTATTTT	CASTLTEATDTQYF
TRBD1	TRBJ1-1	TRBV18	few	TGTGCCAGCTCACCGAGGACAGGACAGAACACTGAAGCTTTCTTT	CASSPRTGQNTEAFF
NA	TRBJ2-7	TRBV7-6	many	TGTGCCAGCAGCTTCCGGGATAAGTCCTACGAGCAGTACTTC	CASSFRDKSYEQYF
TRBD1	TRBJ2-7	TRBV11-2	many	TGTGCCAGCAGCTTATTTACTGGGACAGGTAACGAGCAGTACTTC	CASSLFTGTGNEQYF
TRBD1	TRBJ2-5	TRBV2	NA	TGTGCTGGGGACAGGGAGCTTTCCGAGACCCAGTACTTC	CAGDRELSETQYF
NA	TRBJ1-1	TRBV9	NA	TGTGCCAGCAATGGAGGGGGAAACACTGAAGCTTTCTTT	CASNGGGNTEAFF
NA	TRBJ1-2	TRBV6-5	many	TGTGCCAGCAGCCCCCGGGTCGGTTCTACCTACAACTATGGCTACACCTTC	CASSPRVGSTYNYGYTF
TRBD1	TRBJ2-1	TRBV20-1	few	TGCAGTGCTAACAGGGGGATAGGCAATGAGCAGTTCTTC	CSANRGIGNEQFF
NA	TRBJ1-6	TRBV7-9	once	TGTGCCAGCAGCCCGACAGGCGGGGCCTATAATTCACCCCTCCACTTT	CASSPTGGAYNSPLHF
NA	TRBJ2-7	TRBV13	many	TGTGCCAGCAGCTTAGCTTCCGGGAATGTTTACGAGCAGTACTTC	CASSLASGNVYEQYF
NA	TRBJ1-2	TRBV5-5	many	TGTGCCAGCAGCCGCAGTACCACGGGAGGCTACACCTTC	CASSRSTTGGYTF
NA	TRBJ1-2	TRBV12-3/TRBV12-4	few	TGTGCCAGCAGCCAGGGGCGCTCCTATGGCTACACCTTC	CASSQGRSYGYTF
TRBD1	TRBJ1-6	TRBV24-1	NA	TGTGCCACCAGTGATTCTCCGGGACAGGGTAATGGATCACCCCTCCACTTT	CATSDSPGQGNGSPLHF
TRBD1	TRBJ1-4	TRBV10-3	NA	TGTGCCATCAGAACGGGGACAGGCGGGCGTGAAAAACTGTTTTTT	CAIRTGTGGREKLFF
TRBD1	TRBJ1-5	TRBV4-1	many	TGCGCCAGCAGCCAATTCCCTTTGAGAACAGGGGTCAATCAGCCCCAGCATTTT	CASSQFPLRTGVNQPQHF
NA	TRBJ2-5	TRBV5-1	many	TGCGCCAGCAGCGTCGGGGGCGGCCGCCAAGAGACCCAGTACTTC	CASSVGGGRQETQYF
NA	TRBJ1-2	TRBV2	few	TGTGCCAGCAGTAGGGACATGTACTATGGCTACACCTTC	CASSRDMYYGYTF
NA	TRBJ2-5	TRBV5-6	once	TGTGCCAGCAGCTTGGCCCCGTACTTC	CASSLAPYF
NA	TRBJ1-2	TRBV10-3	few	TGTGCCATCAGTGAACATCAGACAGAACGATATGGCTACACCTTC	CAISEHQTERYGYTF